These 3 T cell receptor beta chains came from one sample sequenced in a study of blood T cell repertoires in COVID-19. Measured with immunoSEQ multiplex PCR; TCRdb has only the in-frame clones, and not every one. In the table there are about 280,000 clones, roughly 90% of which are singletons. The sequenced sample was peripheral blood. These receptor sequences come from a woman aged 25 to 39 with COVID-19, enrolled during active disease.

The rearrangement uses TRBV19 and TRBJ1-3; possibly TRBD1 for D (5 bases). The CDR3 loop spans 16 amino acids. Germline assignment: CDR1 LNHDA and CDR2 SQIVND (reference sequence). V was cut by 7 bases and J by 0 bases, with 16 bases left in between. The CDR3 is CASTSRQGNSGNTIYF. CDR3 in DNA: TGTGCCAGTACCAGCAGGCAGGGTAACTCTGGAAACACCATATATTTT.

Remarks on this clone: This sample also contains other DNA sequences that code for the same CDR3. V gene TRBV10-3 combines with J gene TRBJ2-2, with a weak D call TRBD2 (6 bases). Germline CDR1 and CDR2: ENHRY and SYGVKD. This CDR3 has 14 amino acids. The V end lost 0 bases, the J end lost 4 bases, and 6 bases lay between the germline ends. CDR3 in amino acids: CAISESGGTGELFF. The CDR3 DNA reads TGTGCCATCAGTGAGTCGGGAGGCACCGGGGAGCTGTTTTTT.

V usage is TRBV19 and J usage is TRBJ2-7; 11 nucleotides match TRBD2. Trimming at V came to 3 bases and at J to 3 bases, leaving 4 bases not matched to a gene. The CDR3 is 15 residues long. Germline CDR1 LNHDA, CDR2 SQIVND (reference sequence). The CDR3 sequence: CASSITSGSNYEQYF. The CDR3 DNA sequence: TGTGCCAGTAGTATCACTAGCGGGAGTAACTACGAGCAGTACTTC.